Below, 29 T cell receptor beta chains from the same sample are listed, as sequenced in a study of blood T cells in healthy people across ages. A sample-barcoded 5' primer and a J-beta primer mix were used in a second PCR of roughly 7 to 11 cycles. From the 5' RACE reads, TCRdb called clonotypes with MiXCR, one entry per CDR3 protein. The sample yields a few hundred thousand distinct CDR3 sequences, around 29% seen once. Sequencing used blood. These receptors were obtained from a woman in her 70s in good health.

The V call is TRBV14, the J call TRBJ2-1, with TRBD1 as a possible D gene (5 bases). Germline CDR1 reads SGHDN; CDR2 reads FVKESK. V was cut by 4 bases and J by 3 bases, with 10 bases left in between. This CDR3 is 14 amino acids long. The CDR3: CASSPLQDYNEQFF. The CDR3 coding sequence is TGTGCCAGCAGCCCTCTACAGGACTACAATGAGCAGTTCTTC.

The CDR3 here is CASSPQTPQETQYF. The CDR3 DNA reads as TGTGCCAGCAGTCCTCAGACTCCCCAAGAGACCCAGTACTTC. The genes are TRBV2 and TRBJ2-5; D remains unclear. V lost 5 bases to trimming and J lost 1 base, with 11 bases between them. The CDR3 loop spans 14 amino acids. CDR1 is SNHLY, CDR2 FYNNEI, per germline.

The CDR3 region has the DNA TGTGCCAGCAGGACCGAATTATCGAGAGACGAGCAGTACTTC. This translates into CASRTELSRDEQYF. This chain links TRBV2 with TRBJ2-5, with no clear D. The DNA end lines up better with TRBJ2-7; the J call may be wrong. Looked up from germline, CDR1 is SNHLY and CDR2 is FYNNEI. This CDR3 contains 14 residues.

This chain links TRBV19 with TRBJ1-5, with D tentatively TRBD1 (5 bases). Germline values: CDR1 LNHDA, CDR2 SQIVND (reference sequence). Trimming stripped 7 bases from V and 2 bases from J, with 12 bases between. The CDR3 has 14 amino acids. CDR3 in amino acids: CASKRREGNQPQHF. CDR3 in DNA: TGTGCCAGTAAACGCAGGGAAGGCAATCAGCCCCAGCATTTT. Full variable domain (remainder filled in from reference TRBV19 and TRBJ1-5): DGGITQSPKYLFRKEGQNVTLSCEQNLNHDAMYWYRQDPGQGLRLIYYSQIVNDFQKGDIAEGYSVSREKKESFPLTVTSAQKNPTAFYLCASKRREGNQPQHFGDGTRLSIL.

The rearrangement links TRBV20-1 to TRBJ2-3; D may match TRBD1 or TRBD2 (5 bases each). V was clipped by 0 bases and J by 7 bases, with 11 bases between them. CDR3 length: 13 amino acids. CDR1 is DFQATT, CDR2 SNEGSKA, per germline (reference sequence). DNA of the CDR3: TGCAGTGCTAGAGACCGGGACCCCCATACGCAGTATTTT. Its protein product is CSARDRDPHTQYF.

This clonotype was found a few times. J is TRBJ2-4 and V is TRBV4-1, with D hard to call. V lost 1 base to trimming and J lost 0 bases, with 7 bases between them. CDR3 length: 15 residues. Germline CDR1 MGHRA, CDR2 YSYEKL. CDR3 region: CASSQVGAAKNIQYF. CDR3 nucleotide sequence: TGCGCCAGCAGCCAAGTAGGTGCAGCCAAAAACATTCAGTACTTC.

This clonotype has ten or more counts. The chain joins TRBV12-3 or TRBV12-4 to TRBJ2-6; D remains ambiguous. The CDR3 consists of 16 residues. The V and J ends lost 8 bases and 0 bases respectively, with 14 bases between them. The CDR3 DNA is TGTGCCAGCTTCTTACTAACCGTCTCTGGGGCCAACGTCCTGACTTTC. Translating gives CASFLLTVSGANVLTF.

This clonotype showed up just a few times. The rearrangement links TRBV12-3 or TRBV12-4 to TRBJ1-5, with D hard to call. The CDR3 contains 16 residues. Trimming took 7 bases from V and 0 from J, leaving 16 bases between them. In DNA, the CDR3 is TGTGCCAGCAAGGTTGGACCCGAATATAGCAATCAGCCCCAGCATTTT. Translating gives CASKVGPEYSNQPQHF.

The genes are TRBV15 and TRBJ1-1, with no clear D. Trimming removed 0 bases from V and 9 bases from J, with 11 bases in between. Germline V gene sequence: CDR1 LNHNV, CDR2 YYDKDF (reference sequence). This CDR3 comprises 13 residues. For the CDR3, the DNA is TGTGCCACCAGCAGAGATATCGGGGAGAAAGCTTTCTTT. Translating it yields CATSRDIGEKAFF. The whole variable domain, filled in from reference TRBV15 and TRBJ1-1, reads DAMVIQNPRYQVTQFGKPVTLSCSQTLNHNVMYWYQQKSSQAPKLLFHYYDKDFNNEADTPDNFQSRRPNTSFCFLDIRSPGLGDTAMYLCATSRDIGEKAFFGQGTRLTVV.

J is TRBJ1-5 and V is TRBV20-1; D not resolved. The ends were cut back, 3 bases at V and 4 bases at J, with 7 bases in the middle. Germline V gives CDR1 DFQATT, CDR2 SNEGSKA (reference sequence). The CDR3 has 12 amino acids. The CDR3 bases are TGCAGTGCTAGTATGGTAAATCAGCCCCAGCATTTT. As protein: CSASMVNQPQHF.

The gene calls are TRBV6-1 and TRBJ2-1, with 9 bases identical to TRBD2. The junction had 4 bases not matched to a gene; V was cut back by 0 bases and J by 7 bases. The CDR3 runs to 15 residues. Germline lookup yields CDR1 MNHNS and CDR2 SASEGT. CDR3 coding DNA: TGTGCCAGCAGTGAAGCCGCGGGAGGGGGGAATGAGCAGTTCTTC. Protein product: CASSEAAGGGNEQFF.

The V call is TRBV20-1, the J call TRBJ1-4; 7 bases agree with TRBD1. Losses at the gene ends were 0 bases for V and 13 bases for J; bases not matched to a gene: 5. Germline CDR1 reads DFQATT; CDR2 reads SNEGSKA (reference sequence). The CDR3 loop spans 12 amino acids. The DNA of the CDR3 is TGCAGTGCTAGAGAAGAGGGGGCTAGACTGTTTTTT. Translation: CSAREEGARLFF.

The chain uses TRBV12-3 or TRBV12-4 and TRBJ1-5; weak D call: TRBD1 (6 bases). CDR3 size: 16 residues. With 5 bases removed from V and 4 bases from J, the gap between germline ends came to 18 bases. The CDR3 bases are TGTGCCAGCAGTCATCGTGGTCAGGGGAGAAATCAGCCCCAGCATTTT. The encoded protein is CASSHRGQGRNQPQHF.

The sample holds a few counts of this clonotype. This rearrangement joins TRBV7-2 to TRBJ1-2; 11 nucleotides line up with TRBD1. Trimming took 3 bases from V and 4 from J; bases not matched to a gene: 1. The CDR3 extends over 14 amino acids. CDR1 and CDR2 (germline): SGHTA, FQGNSA. The CDR3 DNA follows: TGTGCCAGCAGCTTTGGACAGGGGGCCTATGGCTACACCTTC. Its translation is CASSFGQGAYGYTF.

This clonotype appeared a few times. This chain joins TRBV20-1 and TRBJ1-3; D is undetermined. Trimming took 2 bases from V and 0 from J, leaving 8 bases between them. Germline assignment: CDR1 DFQATT and CDR2 SNEGSKA (reference sequence). CDR3 length: 14 amino acids. CDR3 sequence reads: CSARRRYSGNTIYF. The DNA for the CDR3 is TGCAGTGCTAGACGGCGCTACTCTGGAAACACCATATATTTT.

In its sample, this clonotype was seen a few times. The chain joins TRBV7-2 to TRBJ1-4; tentative D call: TRBD1 (6 bases). The CDR3 is made up of 14 amino acids. V lost 5 bases and J lost 7, with 14 bases in between. Germline V lookup: CDR1 SGHTA, CDR2 FQGNSA. The CDR3 protein is CASSVYRDTEKLFF. The CDR3 coding sequence is TGTGCCAGCAGCGTATATCGGGACACTGAAAAACTGTTTTTT.

The chain couples TRBV3-1 to TRBJ2-5, with a tentative D call TRBD2 (6 bases). The J call could be wrong; TRBJ2-1 is a better fit for the DNA end. CDR1 is LGHDT, CDR2 YNNKEL, per germline (reference sequence). The CDR3 covers 18 residues. The CDR3 DNA reads as TGTGCCAGCAGCCAAGTGCGGCAAGGAGGGAAAGAGAAAAATGAGCAGTTCTTC. Its protein is CASSQVRQGGKEKNEQFF.

This chain links TRBV18 with TRBJ2-1, with a possible D match to TRBD1 (6 bases). Between the trimmed V and J ends, which lost 3 bases and 4 bases, there was a span of 13 bases. This CDR3 region has 15 residues. Per the germline V gene, CDR1 is KGHSH and CDR2 is LQKENI. CDR3 region: CASSPGVGAYNEQFF. The CDR3, as DNA: TGTGCCAGCTCACCGGGAGTGGGGGCGTACAATGAGCAGTTCTTC.

This clonotype has a handful of counts. This chain links TRBV25-1 with TRBJ2-3; D not certain. Germline V gene sequence: CDR1 MGHDK, CDR2 SYGVNS. This CDR3 has 13 amino acids. V gave up 8 bases and J gave up 3 bases, with 12 bases separating them. CDR3 in DNA: TGTGCCAGCGGGTCCATTGGTACAGATACGCAGTATTTT. The encoded protein is CASGSIGTDTQYF. The full variable domain, completed using reference TRBV25-1 and TRBJ2-3, is EADIYQTPRYLVIGTGKKITLECSQTMGHDKMYWYQQDPGMELHLIHYSYGVNSTEKGDLSSESTVSRIRTEHFPLTLESARPSHTSQYLCASGSIGTDTQYFGPGTRLTVL.

The chain links TRBV12-3 or TRBV12-4 to TRBJ1-1, with D uncertain. This CDR3 spans 14 amino acids. Trimming pared 2 bases from V and 7 bases from J, leaving 14 bases between. This chain's CDR3 is CASSLMLGFVEAFF. DNA of the CDR3: TGTGCCAGCAGTTTAATGTTGGGGTTTGTTGAAGCTTTCTTT.

The rearrangement joins TRBV20-1 to TRBJ2-5; 9 bases line up with TRBD2. This CDR3 is 13 amino acids long. The germline V gene encodes CDR1 DFQATT and CDR2 SNEGSKA (reference sequence). The ends lost 4 bases at V and 5 bases at J; junction bases unmatched: 5. The chain's CDR3 is CSAISGSSETQYF. In DNA form, the CDR3 reads TGCAGTGCTATTAGCGGGAGTTCGGAGACCCAGTACTTC.

The chain carries TRBV20-1 and TRBJ1-1, with D tentatively TRBD1 (5 bases). The CDR3 runs 12 residues. Trimming removed 6 bases at V and 5 bases at J, with 13 bases between. The germline CDR1 and CDR2 sequences are DFQATT and SNEGSKA (reference sequence). This CDR3 reads CSAGTRETEAFF. CDR3 nucleotides: TGCAGTGCAGGAACCAGGGAGACTGAAGCTTTCTTT.

In DNA, the CDR3 is TGCAGTGCTTCGGCGCGGAACACTGAAGCTTTCTTT. It specifies CSASARNTEAFF. The chain carries TRBV20-1 and TRBJ1-1; unclear D gene. V was cut by 5 bases and J by 1 base, with 8 bases left in between. The length of the CDR3 is 12 residues. Germline lookup yields CDR1 DFQATT and CDR2 SNEGSKA (reference sequence).

The chain couples TRBV12-5 to TRBJ2-7; D may match TRBD1 or TRBD2 (6 bases each). This CDR3 has 15 residues. V was shortened by 1 base and J by 2 bases, with 12 bases between the two germline ends. CDR1 is LGHNT, CDR2 FRNRAP, per germline. CDR3 region: CASGLEQGGPYEQYF. As DNA, the CDR3 is TGTGCTAGTGGTTTGGAACAGGGAGGACCCTACGAGCAGTACTTC.

This chain connects TRBV7-2 to TRBJ2-1; D is unresolved. Matching the DNA end better, TRBJ2-7 makes the J call doubtful. In germline, CDR1 is SGHTA, CDR2 FQGNSA. This CDR3 is built from 12 residues. The CDR3 loop reads CASSPQRSEQYF. In nucleotides, the CDR3 is TGTGCCAGCAGCCCTCAAAGAAGCGAGCAGTACTTC.

This clonotype turned up a few times. The J gene is TRBJ2-7, the V gene TRBV28; 9 positions match TRBD2. CDR1 is MDHEN, CDR2 SYDVKM, per germline. The CDR3 has 14 amino acids. The junction had 3 bases not matched to a gene; V was cut back by 3 bases and J by 3 bases. CDR3 sequence reads: CASSFSGSGYEQYF. The DNA of the CDR3 is TGTGCCAGCAGTTTTAGCGGGAGTGGCTACGAGCAGTACTTC. Full variable domain (remainder filled in from reference TRBV28 and TRBJ2-7): DVKVTQSSRYLVKRTGEKVFLECVQDMDHENMFWYRQDPGLGLRLIYFSYDVKMKEKGDIPEGYSVSREKKERFSLILESASTNQTSMYLCASSFSGSGYEQYFGPGTRLTVT.

In its sample, this clonotype was seen a few times. J is TRBJ2-5 and V is TRBV27; TRBD2 agrees at 8 bases. This CDR3 comprises 15 residues. Looked up from germline, CDR1 is MNHEY and CDR2 is SMNVEV (reference sequence). Trimming took 5 bases from V and 2 from J; bases not matched to a gene: 7. The CDR3 DNA sequence: TGTGCCAGCAGTGGTAGCGGGGCTGCTCAAGAGACCCAGTACTTC. It translates to CASSGSGAAQETQYF.

This clonotype was detected a few times. J is TRBJ2-5 and V is TRBV12-3 or TRBV12-4; maybe TRBD1 (5 bases). The CDR3 contains 17 residues. V shed 6 bases and J shed 2 bases, with 22 bases lying between them. The DNA for the CDR3 is TGTGCCAGCAGCGCAACACTCACAATGACAGCTCAAGAGACCCAGTACTTC. Translating gives CASSATLTMTAQETQYF.

V is TRBV29-1 and J is TRBJ2-7, with 8 bases fitting TRBD1. Germline CDR1 reads SQVTM; CDR2 reads ANQGSEA. The CDR3 length is 15 residues. The V gene end was trimmed by 3 bases and the J gene end by 8 bases; junction bases not matched to a gene: 15. DNA of the CDR3: TGCAGCGTTGAGACAGGGGCCACGACCTCTACGAAGCAGTACTTC. Its protein is CSVETGATTSTKQYF.